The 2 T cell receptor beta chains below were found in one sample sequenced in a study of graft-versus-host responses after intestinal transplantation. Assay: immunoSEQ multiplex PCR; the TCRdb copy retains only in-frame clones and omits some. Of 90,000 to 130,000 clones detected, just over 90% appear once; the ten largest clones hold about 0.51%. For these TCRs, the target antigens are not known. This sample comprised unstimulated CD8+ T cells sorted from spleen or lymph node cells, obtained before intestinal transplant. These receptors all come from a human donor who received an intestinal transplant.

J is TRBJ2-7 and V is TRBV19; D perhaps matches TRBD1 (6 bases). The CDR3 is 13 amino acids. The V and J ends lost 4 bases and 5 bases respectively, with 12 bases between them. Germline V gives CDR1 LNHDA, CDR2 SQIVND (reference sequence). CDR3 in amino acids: CASSKGQSDEQYF. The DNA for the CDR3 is TGTGCCAGTAGTAAAGGACAGTCCGACGAGCAGTACTTC.

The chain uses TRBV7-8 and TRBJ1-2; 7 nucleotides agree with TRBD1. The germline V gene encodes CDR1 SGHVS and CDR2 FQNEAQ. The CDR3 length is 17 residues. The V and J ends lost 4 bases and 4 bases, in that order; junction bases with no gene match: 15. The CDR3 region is CASSSRQGDSSGYGYTF. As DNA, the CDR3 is TGTGCCAGCAGCTCTCGACAGGGTGATTCCTCGGGCTATGGCTACACCTTC. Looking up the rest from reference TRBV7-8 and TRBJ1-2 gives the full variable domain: GAGVSQSPRYKVAKRGQDVALRCDPISGHVSLFWYQQALGQGPEFLTYFQNEAQLDKSGLPSDRFFAERPEGSVSTLKIQRTQQEDSAVYLCASSSRQGDSSGYGYTFGSGTRLTVV.